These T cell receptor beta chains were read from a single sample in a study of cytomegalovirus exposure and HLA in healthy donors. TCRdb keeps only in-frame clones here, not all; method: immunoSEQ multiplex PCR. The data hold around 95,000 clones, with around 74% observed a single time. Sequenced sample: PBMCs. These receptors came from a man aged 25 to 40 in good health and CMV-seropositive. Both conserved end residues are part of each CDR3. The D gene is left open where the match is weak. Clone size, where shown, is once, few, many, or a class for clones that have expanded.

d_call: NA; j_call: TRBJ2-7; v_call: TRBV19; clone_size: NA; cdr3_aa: CASSRGLDYEQYF; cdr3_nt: TGTGCCAGTAGCAGGGGCCTGGACTACGAGCAGTACTTC
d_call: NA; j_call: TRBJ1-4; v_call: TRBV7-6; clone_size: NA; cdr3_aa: CASREWSTNEKLFF; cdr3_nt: TGTGCCAGCAGGGAGTGGTCAACTAATGAAAAACTGTTTTTT
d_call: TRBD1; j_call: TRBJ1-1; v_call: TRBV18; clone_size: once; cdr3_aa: CASSFLGGTGTTNTEAFF; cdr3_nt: TGTGCCAGCTCATTTCTAGGCGGGACAGGCACTACGAACACTGAAGCTTTCTTT
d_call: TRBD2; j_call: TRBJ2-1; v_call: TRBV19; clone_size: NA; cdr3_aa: CASSTPWGLAGTTYYNEQFF; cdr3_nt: TGTGCCAGTAGTACCCCCTGGGGACTAGCGGGGACGACCTACTACAATGAGCAGTTCTTC
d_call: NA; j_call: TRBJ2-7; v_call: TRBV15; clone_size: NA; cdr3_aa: CATSRVNGGGEF; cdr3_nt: TGTGCCACCAGCAGAGTAAACGGCGGTGGGGAGTTC
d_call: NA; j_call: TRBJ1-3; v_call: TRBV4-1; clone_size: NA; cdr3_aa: CASSRRDVGLDGNTIYF; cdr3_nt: TGCGCCAGCAGCCGGAGAGATGTTGGGTTGGATGGAAACACCATATATTTT
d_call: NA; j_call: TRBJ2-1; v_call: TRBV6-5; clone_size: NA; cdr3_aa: CASSYSFGARGDEQFF; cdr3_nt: TGTGCCAGCAGTTACTCGTTTGGAGCCAGGGGGGATGAGCAGTTCTTC
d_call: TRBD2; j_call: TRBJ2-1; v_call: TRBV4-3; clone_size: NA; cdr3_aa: CASSQTAGTSVNNEQFF; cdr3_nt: TGCGCCAGCAGCCAAACCGCCGGGACTAGCGTAAACAATGAGCAGTTCTTC
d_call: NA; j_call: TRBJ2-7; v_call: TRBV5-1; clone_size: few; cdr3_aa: CASSLYSSYEQYF; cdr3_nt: TGCGCCAGCAGCTTGTACAGCTCCTACGAGCAGTACTTC
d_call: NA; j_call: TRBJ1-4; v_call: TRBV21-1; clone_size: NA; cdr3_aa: CASMNKGGVNEKLFF; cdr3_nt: TGTGCCAGCATGAACAAGGGGGGGGTTAATGAAAAACTGTTTTTT
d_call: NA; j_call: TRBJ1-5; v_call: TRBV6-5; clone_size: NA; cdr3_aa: CASKWQINQPQHF; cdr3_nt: TGTGCCAGCAAATGGCAGATTAATCAGCCCCAGCATTTT
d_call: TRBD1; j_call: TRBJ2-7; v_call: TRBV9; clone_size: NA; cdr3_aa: CASSVASGQGHYEQYF; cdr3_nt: TGTGCCAGCAGCGTAGCTTCAGGACAGGGGCACTACGAGCAGTACTTC
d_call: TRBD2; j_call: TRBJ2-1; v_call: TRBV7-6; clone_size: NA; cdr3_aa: CASSSGTSGGNEQFF; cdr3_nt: TGTGCCAGCAGCTCGGGGACTAGCGGGGGCAATGAGCAGTTCTTC
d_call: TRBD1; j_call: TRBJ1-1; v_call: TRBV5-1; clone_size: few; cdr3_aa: CASSASLGQLNTEAFF; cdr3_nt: TGCGCCAGCAGCGCCTCATTGGGACAGCTGAACACTGAAGCTTTCTTT
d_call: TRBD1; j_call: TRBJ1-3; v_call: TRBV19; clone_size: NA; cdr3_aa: CASSLGTGVRTGNTIYF; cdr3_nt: TGTGCCAGTAGTCTCGGGACAGGGGTGAGGACTGGAAACACCATATATTTT
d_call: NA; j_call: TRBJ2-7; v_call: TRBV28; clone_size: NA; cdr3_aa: CASSLAGAGYEQYF; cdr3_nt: TGTGCCAGCAGTTTAGCGGGGGCCGGCTACGAGCAGTACTTC
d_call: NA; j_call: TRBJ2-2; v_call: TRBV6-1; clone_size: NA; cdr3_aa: CASWSWRTNTGELFF; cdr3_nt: TGTGCCAGCTGGAGTTGGAGGACGAACACCGGGGAGCTGTTTTTT
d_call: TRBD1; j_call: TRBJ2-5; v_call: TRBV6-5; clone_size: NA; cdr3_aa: CASSYSDRAQETQYF; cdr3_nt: TGTGCCAGCAGTTACTCGGACAGGGCCCAAGAGACCCAGTACTTC
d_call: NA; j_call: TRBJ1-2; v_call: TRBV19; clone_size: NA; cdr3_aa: CASSIDQQANNYGYTF; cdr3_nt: TGTGCCAGTAGTATAGATCAACAGGCGAACAACTATGGCTACACCTTC
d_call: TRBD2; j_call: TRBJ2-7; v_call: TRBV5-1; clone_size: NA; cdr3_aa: CASSLRGGNYEQYF; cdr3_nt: TGCGCCAGCAGCTTACGGGGGGGAAACTACGAGCAGTACTTC
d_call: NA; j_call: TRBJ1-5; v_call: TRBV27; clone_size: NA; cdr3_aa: CASSLRGGEGNQPQHF; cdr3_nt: TGTGCCAGCAGTTTGAGGGGGGGCGAAGGCAATCAGCCCCAGCATTTT
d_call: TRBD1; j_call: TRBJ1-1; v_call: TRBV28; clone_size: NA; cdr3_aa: CASSLWITGGGNTEAFF; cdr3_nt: TGTGCCAGCAGCTTATGGATCACAGGGGGCGGGAACACTGAAGCTTTCTTT
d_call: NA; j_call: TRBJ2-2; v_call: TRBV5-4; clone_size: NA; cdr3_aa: CASSLEGVNTGELFF; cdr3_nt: TGTGCCAGCAGCTTGGAGGGGGTGAACACCGGGGAGCTGTTTTTT
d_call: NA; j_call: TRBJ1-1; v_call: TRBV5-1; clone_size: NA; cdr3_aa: CASSKGENTEAFF; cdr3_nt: TGCGCCAGCAGCAAAGGAGAGAACACTGAAGCTTTCTTT
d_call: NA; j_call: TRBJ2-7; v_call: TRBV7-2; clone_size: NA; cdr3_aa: CASSLRGSYEQYF; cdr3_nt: TGTGCCAGCAGCTTACGGGGGTCCTACGAGCAGTACTTC
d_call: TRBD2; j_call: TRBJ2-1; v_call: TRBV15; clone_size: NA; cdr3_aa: CATSRDFGFASGEQFF; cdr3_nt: TGTGCCACCAGCAGAGATTTTGGGTTTGCTAGCGGGGAGCAGTTCTTC
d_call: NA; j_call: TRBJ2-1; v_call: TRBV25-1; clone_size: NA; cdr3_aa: CASSESLGDEQFF; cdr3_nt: TGTGCCAGCAGTGAATCCCTAGGGGATGAGCAGTTCTTC
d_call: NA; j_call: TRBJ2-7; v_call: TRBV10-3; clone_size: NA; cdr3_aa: CAIRAGYEQYF; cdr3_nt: TGTGCCATCAGGGCGGGGTACGAGCAGTACTTC
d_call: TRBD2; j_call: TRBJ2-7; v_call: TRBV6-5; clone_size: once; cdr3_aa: CASSKTGAGRAEQYF; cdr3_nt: TGTGCCAGCAGCAAAACCGGGGCAGGGAGGGCGGAGCAGTACTTC
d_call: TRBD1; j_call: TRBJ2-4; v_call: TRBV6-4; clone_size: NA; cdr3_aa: CASSGTGTNIQYF; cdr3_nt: TGTGCCAGCAGCGGGACAGGGACAAACATTCAGTACTTC
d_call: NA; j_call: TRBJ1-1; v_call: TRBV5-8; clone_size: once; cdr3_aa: CASRRFSNTEAFF; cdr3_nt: TGTGCCAGCAGGAGATTCTCGAACACTGAAGCTTTCTTT
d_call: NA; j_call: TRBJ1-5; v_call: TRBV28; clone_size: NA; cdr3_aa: CASSLLSYQPQHF; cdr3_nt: TGTGCCAGCAGTCTACTGAGTTATCAGCCCCAGCATTTT
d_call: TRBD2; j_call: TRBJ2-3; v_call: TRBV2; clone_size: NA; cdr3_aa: CASSGAGGPTDTQYF; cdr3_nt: TGTGCCAGCAGTGGAGCGGGGGGGCCCACAGATACGCAGTATTTT
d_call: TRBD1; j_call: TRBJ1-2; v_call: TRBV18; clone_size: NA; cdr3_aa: CASSPTGDYGYTF; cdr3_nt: TGTGCCAGCTCACCAACAGGGGACTATGGCTACACCTTC
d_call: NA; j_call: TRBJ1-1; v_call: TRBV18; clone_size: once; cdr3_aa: CASSPQKGVMNTEAFF; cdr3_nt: TGTGCCAGCTCACCACAGAAGGGGGTCATGAACACTGAAGCTTTCTTT
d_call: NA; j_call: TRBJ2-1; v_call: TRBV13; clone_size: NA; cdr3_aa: CASIESSYNEQFF; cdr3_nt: TGTGCCAGCATAGAGAGCTCCTACAATGAGCAGTTCTTC
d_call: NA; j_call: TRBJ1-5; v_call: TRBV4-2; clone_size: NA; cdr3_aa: CASSPRTDQPQHF; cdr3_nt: TGTGCCAGCAGCCCGAGGACTGATCAGCCCCAGCATTTT
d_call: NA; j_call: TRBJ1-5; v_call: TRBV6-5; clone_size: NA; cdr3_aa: CASSFTEGQPQHF; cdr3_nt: TGTGCCAGCAGTTTTACAGAAGGACAGCCCCAGCATTTT
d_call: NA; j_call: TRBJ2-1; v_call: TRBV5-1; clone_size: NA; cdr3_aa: CASSRLEYNEQFF; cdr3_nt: TGCGCCAGCAGCCGACTAGAATACAATGAGCAGTTCTTC
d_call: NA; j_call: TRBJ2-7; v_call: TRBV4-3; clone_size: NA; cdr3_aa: CASSQGPGVDEQYF; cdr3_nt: TGCGCCAGCAGCCAAGGGCCAGGGGTGGACGAGCAGTACTTC
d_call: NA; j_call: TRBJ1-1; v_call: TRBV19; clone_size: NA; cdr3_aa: CASSMMGGLNTEAFF; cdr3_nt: TGTGCCAGTAGTATGATGGGGGGGTTAAACACTGAAGCTTTCTTT
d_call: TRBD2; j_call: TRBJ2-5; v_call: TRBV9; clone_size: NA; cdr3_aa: CASSVRHRLAGGFQYF; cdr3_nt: TGTGCCAGCAGCGTCCGACACCGACTAGCGGGGGGATTTCAGTACTTC
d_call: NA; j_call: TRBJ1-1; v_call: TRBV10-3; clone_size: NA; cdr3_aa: CAISESNLIEETEAFF; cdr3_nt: TGTGCCATCAGTGAGTCGAATCTGATTGAGGAAACTGAAGCTTTCTTT
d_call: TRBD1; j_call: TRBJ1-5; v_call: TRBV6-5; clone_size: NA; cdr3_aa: CASSGQGLGSQPQHF; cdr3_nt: TGTGCCAGCAGTGGACAGGGGCTTGGGAGTCAGCCCCAGCATTTT
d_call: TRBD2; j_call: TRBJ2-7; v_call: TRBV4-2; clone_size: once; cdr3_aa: CASSQDTSGGYYEQYF; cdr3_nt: TGTGCCAGCAGCCAAGACACTAGCGGGGGGTACTACGAGCAGTACTTC
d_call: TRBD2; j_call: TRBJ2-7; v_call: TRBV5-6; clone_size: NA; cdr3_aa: CASSRATSGQYYEQYF; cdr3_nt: TGTGCCAGCAGCCGGGCGACTAGCGGGCAATATTACGAGCAGTACTTC
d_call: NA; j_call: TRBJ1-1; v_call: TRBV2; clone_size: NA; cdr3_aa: CASRGRGRGTEAFF; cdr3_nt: TGTGCCAGCAGGGGGCGAGGGCGGGGGACTGAAGCTTTCTTT
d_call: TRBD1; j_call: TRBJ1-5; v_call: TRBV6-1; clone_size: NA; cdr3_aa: CASSEVGQSFYSNQPQHF; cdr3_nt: TGTGCCAGCAGTGAAGTGGGACAGAGTTTTTATAGCAATCAGCCCCAGCATTTT
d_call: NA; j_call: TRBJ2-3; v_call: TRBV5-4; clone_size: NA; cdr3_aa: CASSSLLDTDTQYF; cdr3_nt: TGTGCCAGCAGCAGCTTGTTAGACACAGATACGCAGTATTTT
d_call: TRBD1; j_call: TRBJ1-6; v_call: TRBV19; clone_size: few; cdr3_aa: CATTDRGNDSPLHF; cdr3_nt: TGTGCCACGACGGACAGGGGGAATGATTCACCCCTCCACTTT